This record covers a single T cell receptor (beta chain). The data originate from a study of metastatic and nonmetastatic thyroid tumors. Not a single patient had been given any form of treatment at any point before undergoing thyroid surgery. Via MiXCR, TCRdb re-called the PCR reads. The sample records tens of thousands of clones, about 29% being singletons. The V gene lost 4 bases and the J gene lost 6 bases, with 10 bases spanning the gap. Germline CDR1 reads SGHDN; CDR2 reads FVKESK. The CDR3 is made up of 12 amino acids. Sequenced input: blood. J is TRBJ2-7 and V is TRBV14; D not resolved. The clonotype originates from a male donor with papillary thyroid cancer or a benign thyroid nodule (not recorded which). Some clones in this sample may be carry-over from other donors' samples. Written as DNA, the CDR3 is TGTGCCAGCAGCCCAAGTCCCCGCGAGCAGTACTTC. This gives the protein CASSPSPREQYF.